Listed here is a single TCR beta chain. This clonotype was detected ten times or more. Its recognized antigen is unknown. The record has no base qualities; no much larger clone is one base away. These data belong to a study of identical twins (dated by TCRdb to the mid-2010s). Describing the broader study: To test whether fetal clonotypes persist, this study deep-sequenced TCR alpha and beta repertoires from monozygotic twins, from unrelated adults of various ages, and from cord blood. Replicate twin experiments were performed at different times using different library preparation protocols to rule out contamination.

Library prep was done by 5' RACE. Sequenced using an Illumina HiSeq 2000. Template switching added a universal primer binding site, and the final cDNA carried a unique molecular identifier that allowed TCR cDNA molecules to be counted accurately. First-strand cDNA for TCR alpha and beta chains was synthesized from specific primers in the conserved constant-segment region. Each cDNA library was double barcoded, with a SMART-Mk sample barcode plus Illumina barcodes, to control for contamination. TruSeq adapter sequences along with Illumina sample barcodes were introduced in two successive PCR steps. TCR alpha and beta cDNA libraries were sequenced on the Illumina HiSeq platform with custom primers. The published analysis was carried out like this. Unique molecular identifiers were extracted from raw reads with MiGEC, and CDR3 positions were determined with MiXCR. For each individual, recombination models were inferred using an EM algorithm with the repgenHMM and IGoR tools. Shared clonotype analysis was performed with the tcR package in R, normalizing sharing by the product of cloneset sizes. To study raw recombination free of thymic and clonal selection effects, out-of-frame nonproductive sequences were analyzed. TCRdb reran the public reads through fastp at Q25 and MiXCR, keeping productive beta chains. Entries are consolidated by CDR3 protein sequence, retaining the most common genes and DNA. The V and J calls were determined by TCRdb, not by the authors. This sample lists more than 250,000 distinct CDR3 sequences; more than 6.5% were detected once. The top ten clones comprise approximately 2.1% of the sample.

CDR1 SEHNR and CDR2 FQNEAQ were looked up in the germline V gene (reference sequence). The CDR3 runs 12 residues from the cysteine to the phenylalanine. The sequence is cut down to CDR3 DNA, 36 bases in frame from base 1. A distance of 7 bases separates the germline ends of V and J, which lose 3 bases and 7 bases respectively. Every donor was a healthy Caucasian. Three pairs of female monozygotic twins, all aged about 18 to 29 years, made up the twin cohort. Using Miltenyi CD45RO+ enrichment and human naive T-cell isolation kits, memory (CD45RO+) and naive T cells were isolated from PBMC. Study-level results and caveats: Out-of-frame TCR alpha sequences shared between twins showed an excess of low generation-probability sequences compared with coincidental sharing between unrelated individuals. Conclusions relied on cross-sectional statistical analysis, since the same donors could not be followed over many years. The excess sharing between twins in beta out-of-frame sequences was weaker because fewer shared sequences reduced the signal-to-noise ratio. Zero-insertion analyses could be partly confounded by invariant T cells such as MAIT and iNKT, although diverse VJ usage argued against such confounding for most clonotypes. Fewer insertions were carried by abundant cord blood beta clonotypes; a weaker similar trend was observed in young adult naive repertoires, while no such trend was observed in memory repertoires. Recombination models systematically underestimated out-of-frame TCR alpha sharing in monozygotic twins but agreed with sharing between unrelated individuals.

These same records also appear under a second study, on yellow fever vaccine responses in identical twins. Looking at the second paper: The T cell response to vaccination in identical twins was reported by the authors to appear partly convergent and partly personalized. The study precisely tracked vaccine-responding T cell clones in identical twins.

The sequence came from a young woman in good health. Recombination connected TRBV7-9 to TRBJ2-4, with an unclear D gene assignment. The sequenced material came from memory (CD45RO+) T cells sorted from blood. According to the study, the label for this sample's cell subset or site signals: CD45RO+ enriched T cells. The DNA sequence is TGTGCCAGCAGCTTTTCCTCGAACATTCAGTACTTC. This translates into CASSFSSNIQYF.